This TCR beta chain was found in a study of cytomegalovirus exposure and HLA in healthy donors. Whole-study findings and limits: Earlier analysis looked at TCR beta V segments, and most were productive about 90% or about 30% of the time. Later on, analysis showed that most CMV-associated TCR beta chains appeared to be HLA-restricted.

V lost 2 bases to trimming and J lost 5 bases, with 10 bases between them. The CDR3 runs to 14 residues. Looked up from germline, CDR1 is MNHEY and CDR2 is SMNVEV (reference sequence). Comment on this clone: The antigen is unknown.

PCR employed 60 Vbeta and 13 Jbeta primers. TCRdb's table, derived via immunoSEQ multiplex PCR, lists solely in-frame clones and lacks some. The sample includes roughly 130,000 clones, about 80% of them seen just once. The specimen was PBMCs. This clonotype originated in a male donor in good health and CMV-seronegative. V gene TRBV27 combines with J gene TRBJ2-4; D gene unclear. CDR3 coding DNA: TGTGCCAGCAGTTTACTAGGTACCGAAAACATTCAGTACTTC. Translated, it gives CASSLLGTENIQYF.